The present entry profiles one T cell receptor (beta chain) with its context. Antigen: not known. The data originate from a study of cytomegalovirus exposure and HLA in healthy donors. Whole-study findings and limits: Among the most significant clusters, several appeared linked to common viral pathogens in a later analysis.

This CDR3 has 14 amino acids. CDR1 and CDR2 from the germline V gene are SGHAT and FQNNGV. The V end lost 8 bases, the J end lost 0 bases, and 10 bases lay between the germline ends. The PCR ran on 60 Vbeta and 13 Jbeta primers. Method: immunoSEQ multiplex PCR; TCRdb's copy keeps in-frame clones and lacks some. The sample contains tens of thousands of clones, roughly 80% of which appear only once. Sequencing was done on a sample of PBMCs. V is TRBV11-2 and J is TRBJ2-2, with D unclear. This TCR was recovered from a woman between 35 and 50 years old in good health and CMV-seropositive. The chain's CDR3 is CASASGSNTGELFF. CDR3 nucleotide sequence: TGTGCCAGCGCTTCCGGGTCGAACACCGGGGAGCTGTTTTTT. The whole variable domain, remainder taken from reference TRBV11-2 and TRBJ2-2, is EAGVAQSPRYKIIEKRQSVAFWCNPISGHATLYWYQQILGQGPKLLIQFQNNGVVDDSQLPKDRFSAERLKGVDSTLKIQPAKLEDSAVYLCASASGSNTGELFFGEGSRLTVL.